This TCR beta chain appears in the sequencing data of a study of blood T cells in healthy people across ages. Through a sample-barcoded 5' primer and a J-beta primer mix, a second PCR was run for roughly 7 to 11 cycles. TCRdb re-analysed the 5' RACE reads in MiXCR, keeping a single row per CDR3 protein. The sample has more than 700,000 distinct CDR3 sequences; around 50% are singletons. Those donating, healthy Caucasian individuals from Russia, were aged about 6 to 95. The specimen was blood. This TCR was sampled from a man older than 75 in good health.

DNA of the CDR3: TGTGCCAGCCGCCTTGGGGGAAACTATGGCTACACCTTC. Translating it yields CASRLGGNYGYTF. The genes are TRBV28 and TRBJ1-2, with a possible D match to TRBD1 (5 bases). The CDR3 covers 13 residues. CDR1 is MDHEN, CDR2 SYDVKM, per germline. V lost 8 bases, J lost 2 bases, and 12 bases lay in between.